A selection of T cell receptor beta chains follows, all from one sample in a study of beta chain features in type 1 diabetes. The repertoire was sequenced with immunoSEQ multiplex PCR; TCRdb's copy has only in-frame clones and lacks some. This sample has about 340,000 clones; approximately 13% occur once, and the top ten carry about 0.016%. Sequencing used naive CD4+ T cells from blood. These receptors all come from a woman aged 18 to 35 with type 1 diabetes. The CDR3 runs from the conserved cysteine through the conserved F or W. Fields, in order: D gene, V gene, clone size, J gene, CDR3 protein, CDR3 DNA. D genes are given only for firm matches. Part of the rows lack a size; the others show once, few, many or a class for expanded clones.

.,TRBV19,.,TRBJ1-2,CASRRTETANYGYTF,TGTGCCAGTAGACGGACAGAAACAGCTAACTATGGCTACACCTTC
TRBD2,TRBV2,few,TRBJ2-1,CASTGAGGIQFF,TGTGCCAGCACGGGGGCGGGAGGGATCCAATTCTTC
TRBD1,TRBV5-1,few,TRBJ1-1,CASREWGQGEAFF,TGCGCCAGCAGGGAGTGGGGACAGGGTGAAGCTTTCTTT
TRBD1,TRBV28,.,TRBJ1-4,CASSQRTGNYEKLFF,TGTGCCAGCAGCCAAAGGACAGGGAACTATGAAAAACTGTTTTTT
TRBD2,TRBV25-1,.,TRBJ2-5,CASSVSGIWQETQYF,TGTGCCAGCAGTGTAAGCGGGATATGGCAAGAGACCCAGTACTTC
.,TRBV7-9,.,TRBJ1-4,CASSSREPNEKLFF,TGTGCCAGCAGCTCCAGGGAACCTAATGAAAAACTGTTTTTT
TRBD1,TRBV5-1,.,TRBJ1-2,CASSSTGDSPRGYTF,TGCGCCAGCAGCTCGACAGGGGACTCGCCCCGGGGCTACACCTTC
.,TRBV30,.,TRBJ1-1,CAWSLTGSTEAFF,TGTGCCTGGAGCCTAACAGGGAGCACTGAAGCTTTCTTT
TRBD2,TRBV28,many,TRBJ2-1,CASSLWGGSRNEQFF,TGTGCCAGCAGTTTATGGGGCGGGAGTCGCAATGAGCAGTTCTTC
.,TRBV7-2,.,TRBJ1-4,CASRNRVTANEKLFF,TGTGCCAGCAGAAACAGGGTAACGGCTAATGAAAAACTGTTTTTT
.,TRBV28,.,TRBJ2-7,CASSQTGLPSEQYF,TGTGCCAGCAGCCAAACAGGACTACCCTCCGAGCAGTACTTC
.,TRBV18,.,TRBJ2-2,CASSPQDTAGTGELFF,TGTGCCAGCTCACCTCAGGATACGGCGGGCACCGGGGAGCTGTTTTTT
.,TRBV9,.,TRBJ2-2,CASSLRPTPGELFF,TGTGCCAGCAGCTTAAGACCGACACCCGGGGAGCTGTTTTTT
TRBD2,TRBV5-4,few,TRBJ2-3,CASSLTSGIGTQYF,TGTGCCAGCAGCTTGACTAGCGGGATAGGTACGCAGTATTTT
.,TRBV4-2,.,TRBJ1-1,CASSQEPGRTEAFF,TGTGCCAGCAGCCAAGAACCAGGGAGGACTGAAGCTTTCTTT
TRBD1,TRBV4-1,once,TRBJ1-1,CASSQARQGARAFF,TGCGCCAGCAGCCAAGCCAGACAGGGGGCGCGAGCTTTCTTT
TRBD2,TRBV28,.,TRBJ2-1,CASSLTSGPYNEQFF,TGTGCCAGCAGTTTGACTAGCGGACCTTACAATGAGCAGTTCTTC
.,TRBV6-5,.,TRBJ2-7,CASSRYTQGAYEQYF,TGTGCCAGCAGTAGATACACTCAGGGCGCCTACGAGCAGTACTTC
TRBD1,TRBV29-1,few,TRBJ1-5,CSVSTGTGANSNQPQHF,TGCAGCGTTTCGACCGGGACAGGGGCTAATAGCAATCAGCCCCAGCATTTT
.,TRBV14,few,TRBJ2-3,CASSQDNQGQFRTDTQYF,TGTGCCAGCAGCCAAGATAATCAAGGACAGTTCCGCACAGATACGCAGTATTTT
TRBD2,TRBV18,few,TRBJ2-5,CASSPRFASGASSQETQYF,TGTGCCAGCTCACCCCGGTTCGCTAGCGGGGCATCATCCCAAGAGACCCAGTACTTC
.,TRBV29-1,.,TRBJ2-5,CSAPLPLQETQYF,TGCAGCGCCCCACTTCCTCTGCAAGAGACCCAGTACTTC
TRBD2,TRBV2,few,TRBJ2-1,CASSSKGIAGYNEQFF,TGTGCCAGCAGTTCCAAGGGGATAGCGGGTTACAATGAGCAGTTCTTC